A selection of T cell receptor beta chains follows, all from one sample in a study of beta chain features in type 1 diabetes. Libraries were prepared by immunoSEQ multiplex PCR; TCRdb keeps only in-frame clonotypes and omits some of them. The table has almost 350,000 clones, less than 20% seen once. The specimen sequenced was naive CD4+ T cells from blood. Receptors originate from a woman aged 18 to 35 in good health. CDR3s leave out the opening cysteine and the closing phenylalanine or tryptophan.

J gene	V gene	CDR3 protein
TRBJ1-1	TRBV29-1	SVDPHREYAF
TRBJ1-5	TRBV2	ASSRDTNQPQH
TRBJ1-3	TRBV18	ASSLQDLSGNTIY
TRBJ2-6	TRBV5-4	ASSLGGGANVLT
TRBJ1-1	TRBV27	ASSFWQNTEAF
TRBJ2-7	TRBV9	ASSSGTSGPYEQY
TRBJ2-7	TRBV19	ATSSGISSYEQY
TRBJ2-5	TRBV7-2	ASSPLAGQGPGTQY
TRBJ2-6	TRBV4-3	ASSQDPPGGKAWANVLT
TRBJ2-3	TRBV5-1	ASTTGSTDTQY
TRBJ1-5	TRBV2	ASSPRGVSNQPQH
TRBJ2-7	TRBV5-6	ASSRDRTYEQY
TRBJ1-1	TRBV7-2	ASSRDRGNTEAF
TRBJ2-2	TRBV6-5	ASSFLDRLTGELF
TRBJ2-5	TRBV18	ASSPGLERKETQY
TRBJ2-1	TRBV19	ASTASAPGLAGGQVVNEQF
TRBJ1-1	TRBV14	ASSQLPGMNTEAF